The entry that follows covers one TCR beta chain sequence. Its antigen is not known. By 5'RACE template switching, TCR cDNA was produced, with a universal primer site and UMIs added in the process. TCRdb recomputed calls from the 5' RACE reads with MiXCR, one row per CDR3 protein. The table shows 450,000 to 550,000 distinct CDR3 sequences, with roughly 19% occurring only once. These data originate in a study of T cells after yellow fever vaccination. At the level of the study: The fractions with low cell numbers were processed using SMART-Seq v4 Ultra Low Input. Overall study results and limits: From the bulk population, abundant clonotypes could contaminate and appear within FACS-sorted repertoires.

This CDR3 is 16 amino acids long. With 5 bases clipped from V and 0 bases from J, the junction kept 10 bases outside the gene matches. Per the germline V gene, CDR1 is MNHEY and CDR2 is SVGEGT. This TCR was sampled from a man younger than 40 who received the YFV17D yellow fever vaccine. The starting material was PBMCs, obtained 15 days after the yellow fever booster vaccination. V is TRBV6-2 or TRBV6-3 and J is TRBJ2-7; 7 bases are shared with TRBD2. The CDR3 DNA reads as TGTGCCAGCAGTCGAGCGGGGTCCCTCAGCTCCTACGAGCAGTACTTC. As protein: CASSRAGSLSSYEQYF.